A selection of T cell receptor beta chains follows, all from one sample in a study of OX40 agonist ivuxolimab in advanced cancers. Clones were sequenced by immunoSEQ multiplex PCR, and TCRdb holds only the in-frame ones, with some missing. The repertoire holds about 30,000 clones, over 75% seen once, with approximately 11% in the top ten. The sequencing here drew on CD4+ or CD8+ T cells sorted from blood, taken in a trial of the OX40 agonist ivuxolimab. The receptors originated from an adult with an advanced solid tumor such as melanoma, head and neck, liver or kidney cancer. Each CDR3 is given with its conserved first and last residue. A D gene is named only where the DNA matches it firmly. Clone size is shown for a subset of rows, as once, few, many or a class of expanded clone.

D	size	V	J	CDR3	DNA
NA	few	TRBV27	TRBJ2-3	CASSLAGPRSDTQYF	TGTGCCAGCAGTTTAGCCGGGCCGAGGTCGGATACGCAGTATTTT
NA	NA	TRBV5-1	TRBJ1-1	CASSLGPHLATEAFF	TGCGCCAGCAGCTTGGGACCGCACTTGGCCACTGAAGCTTTCTTT
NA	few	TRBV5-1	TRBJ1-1	CASSLTNLGANTEAFF	TGCGCCAGCAGCTTGACCAACCTGGGGGCGAACACTGAAGCTTTCTTT
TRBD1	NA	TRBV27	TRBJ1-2	CASSGTGAYGYTF	TGTGCCAGCTCCGGGACAGGCGCCTATGGCTACACCTTC
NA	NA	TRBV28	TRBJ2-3	CASSSPRLTSTDTQYF	TGTGCCAGCAGTTCACCCCGACTAACTAGCACAGATACGCAGTATTTT
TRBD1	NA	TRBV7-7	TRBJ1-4	CASSLWDRDPTNEKLFF	TGTGCCAGCAGCTTATGGGACAGGGACCCAACTAATGAAAAACTGTTTTTT
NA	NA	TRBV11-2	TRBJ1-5	CASSRSGTENQPQHF	TGTGCCAGCAGCAGATCCGGGACGGAGAATCAGCCCCAGCATTTT
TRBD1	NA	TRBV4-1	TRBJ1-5	CASSQAAQGNQPQHF	TGCGCCAGCAGCCAAGCCGCACAGGGGAATCAGCCCCAGCATTTT
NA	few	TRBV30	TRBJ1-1	CAWSVRGGNTEAFF	TGTGCCTGGAGTGTACGAGGAGGGAACACTGAAGCTTTCTTT
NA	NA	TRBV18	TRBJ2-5	CASSPLQQGGQETQYF	TGTGCCAGCTCACCTTTGCAACAGGGAGGGCAAGAGACCCAGTACTTC
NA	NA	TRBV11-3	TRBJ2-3	CASSMNQGSDTQYF	TGTGCCAGCAGCATGAATCAGGGCTCAGATACGCAGTATTTT
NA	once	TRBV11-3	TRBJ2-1	CASSQLTGHNEQFF	TGTGCCAGCAGCCAATTAACCGGTCACAATGAGCAGTTCTTC
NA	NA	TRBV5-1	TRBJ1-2	CASSWGRAGGYTF	TGCGCCAGCAGCTGGGGAAGGGCTGGCGGCTACACCTTC
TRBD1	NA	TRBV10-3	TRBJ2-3	CAISQTGDKAADTQYF	TGTGCCATCAGCCAGACAGGGGATAAAGCTGCAGATACGCAGTATTTT
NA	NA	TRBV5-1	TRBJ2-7	CASSSLYEQYF	TGCGCCAGCAGCTCTCTCTACGAGCAGTACTTC
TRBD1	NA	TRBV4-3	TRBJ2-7	CASGTGGGYEQYF	TGCGCCAGCGGGACAGGGGGCGGGTACGAGCAGTACTTC
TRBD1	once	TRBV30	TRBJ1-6	CAWSAAGGAYNSPLHF	TGTGCCTGGAGTGCCGCAGGGGGCGCATATAATTCACCCCTCCACTTT
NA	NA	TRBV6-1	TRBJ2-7	CASSGQGKKDYEQYF	TGTGCCAGCAGTGGGCAGGGCAAGAAGGACTACGAGCAGTACTTC
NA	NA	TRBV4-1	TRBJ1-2	CASSQPSYPSASYGYTF	TGCGCCAGCAGCCAACCTTCCTACCCCAGCGCCAGCTATGGCTACACCTTC
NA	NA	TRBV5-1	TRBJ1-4	CASSLAVGAPEKLFF	TGCGCCAGCAGCTTGGCCGTGGGGGCGCCTGAAAAACTGTTTTTT
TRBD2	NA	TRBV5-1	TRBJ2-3	CASRLRAGGTDTQYF	TGCGCCAGCAGATTGAGAGCGGGGGGGACAGATACGCAGTATTTT
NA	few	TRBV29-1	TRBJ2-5	CSVGNPGSYEAQYF	TGCAGCGTCGGAAATCCGGGATCCTACGAGGCCCAGTACTTC
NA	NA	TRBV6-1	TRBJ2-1	CASGPWTYSYNEQFF	TGTGCCAGCGGGCCCTGGACATACTCCTACAATGAGCAGTTCTTC
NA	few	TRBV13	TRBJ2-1	CASSLTGRGEQFF	TGTGCCAGCAGCTTAACAGGGAGAGGTGAGCAGTTCTTC
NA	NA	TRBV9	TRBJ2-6	CASSVGYSGANVLTF	TGTGCCAGCAGCGTGGGGTACTCTGGGGCCAACGTCCTGACTTTC
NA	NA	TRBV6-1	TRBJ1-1	CASSEGRSLNTEAFF	TGTGCCAGCAGTGAGGGACGGTCCCTTAACACTGAAGCTTTCTTT
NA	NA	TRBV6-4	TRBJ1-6	CASRGSYNSPLHF	TGTGCCAGCAGGGGCTCCTATAATTCACCCCTCCACTTT
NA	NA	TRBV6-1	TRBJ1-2	CASSEKRSVYGYTF	TGTGCCAGCAGTGAAAAACGGTCGGTCTATGGCTACACCTTC